The 9 T cell receptor beta chains below all came from one sample that was sequenced in a study of T-cell reconstitution after alpha-beta-depleted transplantation in children. Unique molecular identifiers were used in preparing the TCRbeta library. Via MiXCR, TCRdb re-called the PCR reads, giving one row per CDR3 protein. This table holds about 980,000 distinct CDR3 sequences, roughly 29% found once. This specimen was PBMCs, mostly from graft donor cells, taken 360 days after TCRalphabeta/CD19-depleted stem cell transplant. These receptors originate from a boy younger than two who had a stem cell transplant for SCID, so the T cells may come from the graft donor.

A few counts support this clonotype. The gene calls are TRBV25-1 and TRBJ2-1; 9 nucleotides agree with TRBD1. This CDR3 is 16 amino acids long. After removal of 4 bases from V and 7 bases from J, the junction contained 11 bases not matched to a gene. Germline CDR1 MGHDK, CDR2 SYGVNS. In DNA form, the CDR3 reads TGTGCCAGCAGTGCTTTCGTCGGGACAGGGTCAAATGAGCAGTTCTTC. Amino acid sequence: CASSAFVGTGSNEQFF.

This chain connects TRBV7-9 to TRBJ2-7; 9 nucleotides agree with TRBD2. Germline V gives CDR1 SEHNR, CDR2 FQNEAQ (reference sequence). The CDR3 sequence is 17 residues long. J gave up 3 bases and V 6 bases, and 15 bases lay outside the gene matches. This CDR3 reads CASSLSRWASGDYEQYF. The CDR3 DNA reads TGTGCCAGCAGTCTAAGCCGTTGGGCTAGCGGGGACTACGAGCAGTACTTC.

The chain couples TRBV9 to TRBJ2-3; 8 nucleotides align to TRBD2. From germline, CDR1 is SGDLS and CDR2 YYNGEE. The CDR3 consists of 15 residues. Trimming at V came to 1 base and at J to 2 bases, leaving 3 bases not matched to a gene. The CDR3 sequence is CASSVRAGVTDTQYF. DNA for the CDR3: TGTGCCAGCAGCGTACGAGCGGGGGTCACAGATACGCAGTATTTT. Full variable domain (outside the CDR3, taken from reference TRBV9 and TRBJ2-3): DSGVTQTPKHLITATGQRVTLRCSPRSGDLSVYWYQQSLDQGLQFLIQYYNGEERAKGNILERFSAQQFPDLHSELNLSSLELGDSALYFCASSVRAGVTDTQYFGPGTRLTVL.

The chain is built from TRBV28 and TRBJ1-1; D not certain. The CDR3 consists of 16 residues. V lost 2 bases, J lost 1 base, and 14 bases lay in between. CDR1 is MDHEN, CDR2 SYDVKM, per germline. The CDR3: CASSLPSQPENTEAFF. For the CDR3, the DNA is TGTGCCAGCAGTTTACCGAGTCAGCCAGAGAACACTGAAGCTTTCTTT. The whole variable domain, remainder taken from reference TRBV28 and TRBJ1-1, is DVKVTQSSRYLVKRTGEKVFLECVQDMDHENMFWYRQDPGLGLRLIYFSYDVKMKEKGDIPEGYSVSREKKERFSLILESASTNQTSMYLCASSLPSQPENTEAFFGQGTRLTVV.

V and J are TRBV12-3 or TRBV12-4 and TRBJ1-1; a weak D match, TRBD1 (6 bases). V lost 6 bases to trimming and J lost 1 base, with 18 bases between them. The CDR3 is 16 residues long. The CDR3 sequence: CASSPTRGIRNTEAFF. The CDR3 DNA reads as TGTGCCAGCAGCCCAACGAGGGGGATCCGGAACACTGAAGCTTTCTTT.

V usage is TRBV28 and J usage is TRBJ2-3, with D possibly being TRBD1 (6 bases). This CDR3 is built from 15 residues. Germline values: CDR1 MDHEN, CDR2 SYDVKM. Trimming took off 4 bases at V and 5 bases at J, with 16 bases between the two ends. In DNA, the CDR3 is TGTGCCAGCAGTTCTCAGGGGATTCGGGGAGATACGCAGTATTTT. Its protein is CASSSQGIRGDTQYF.

The chain combines TRBV24-1 with TRBJ1-1; perhaps TRBD1 as D (5 bases). In germline, CDR1 is KGHDR, CDR2 SFDVKD. Between the trimmed V and J ends, which lost 0 bases and 6 bases, there was a span of 19 bases. The CDR3 contains 17 residues. CDR3 DNA: TGTGCCACCAGTGATTTGAGGCGGGGAAGGGGCCAGGCTGAAGCTTTCTTT. Translated: CATSDLRRGRGQAEAFF.

This clonotype was observed a handful of times. J is TRBJ2-7 and V is TRBV7-9; TRBD2 aligns across 10 bases. The CDR3 length is 15 residues. Germline CDR1 SEHNR, CDR2 FQNEAQ (reference sequence). V lost 2 bases to trimming and J lost 3 bases; unmatched junction nucleotides: 4. CDR3 nucleotide sequence: TGTGCCAGCAGCTTATTTTCTAGCGGGGGCTACGAGCAGTACTTC. Translating it yields CASSLFSSGGYEQYF.

This clonotype has a handful of counts. This chain uses TRBV9 with TRBJ2-7; D possibly corresponds to TRBD1 (5 bases). Germline V lookup: CDR1 SGDLS, CDR2 YYNGEE. Trimming removed 4 bases at V and 6 bases at J, with 20 bases between. The CDR3 length is 15 residues. CDR3 residues: CASSPFGAVGGEQYF. CDR3 DNA: TGTGCCAGCAGCCCGTTTGGGGCCGTGGGCGGCGAGCAGTACTTC.